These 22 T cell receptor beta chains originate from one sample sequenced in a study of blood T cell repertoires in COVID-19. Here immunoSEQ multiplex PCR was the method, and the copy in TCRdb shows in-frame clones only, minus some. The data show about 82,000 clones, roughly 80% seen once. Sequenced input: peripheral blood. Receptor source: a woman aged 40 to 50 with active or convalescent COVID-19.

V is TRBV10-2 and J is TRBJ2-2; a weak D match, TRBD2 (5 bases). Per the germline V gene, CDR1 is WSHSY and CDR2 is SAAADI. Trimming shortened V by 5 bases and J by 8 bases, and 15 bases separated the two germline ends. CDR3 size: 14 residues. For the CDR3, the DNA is TGCGCCAGCAGTTTCCGGGGAGCCTTTGGGGAGCTGTTTTTT. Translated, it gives CASSFRGAFGELFF.

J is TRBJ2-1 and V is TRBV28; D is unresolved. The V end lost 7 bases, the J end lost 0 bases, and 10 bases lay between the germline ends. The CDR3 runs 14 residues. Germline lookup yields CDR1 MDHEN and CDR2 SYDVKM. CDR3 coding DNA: TGTGCCAGCATTGACACCGGCTCCTACAATGAGCAGTTCTTC. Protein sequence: CASIDTGSYNEQFF.

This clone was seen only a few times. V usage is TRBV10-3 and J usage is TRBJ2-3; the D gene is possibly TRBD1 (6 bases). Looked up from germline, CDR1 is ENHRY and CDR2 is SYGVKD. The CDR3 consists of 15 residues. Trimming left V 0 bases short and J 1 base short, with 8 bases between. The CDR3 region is CAISESEGGTDTQYF. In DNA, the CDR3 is TGTGCCATCAGTGAGTCTGAGGGGGGCACAGATACGCAGTATTTT.

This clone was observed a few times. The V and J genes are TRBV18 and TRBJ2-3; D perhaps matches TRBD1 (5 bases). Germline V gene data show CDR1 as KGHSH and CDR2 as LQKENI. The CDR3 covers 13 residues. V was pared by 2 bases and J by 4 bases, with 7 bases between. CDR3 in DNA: TGTGCCAGCTCACCAGTCAGGGCAGATACGCAGTATTTT. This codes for CASSPVRADTQYF.

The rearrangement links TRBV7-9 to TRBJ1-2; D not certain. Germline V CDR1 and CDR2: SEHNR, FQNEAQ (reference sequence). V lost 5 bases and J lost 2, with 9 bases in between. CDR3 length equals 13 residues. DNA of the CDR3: TGTGCCAGCAGCCCCCCCGGGAACTATGGCTACACCTTC. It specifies CASSPPGNYGYTF. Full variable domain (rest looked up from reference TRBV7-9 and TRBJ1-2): DTGVSQNPRHKITKRGQNVTFRCDPISEHNRLYWYRQTLGQGPEFLTYFQNEAQLEKSRLLSDRFSAERPKGSFSTLEIQRTEQGDSAMYLCASSPPGNYGYTFGSGTRLTVV.

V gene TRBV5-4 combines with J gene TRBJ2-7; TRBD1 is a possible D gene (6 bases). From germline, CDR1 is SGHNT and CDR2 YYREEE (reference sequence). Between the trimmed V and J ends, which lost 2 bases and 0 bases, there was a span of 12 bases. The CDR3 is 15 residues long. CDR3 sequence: CASSFDRTLSYEQYF. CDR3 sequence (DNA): TGTGCCAGCAGCTTCGACAGGACCCTCTCCTACGAGCAGTACTTC.

In nucleotides, the CDR3 is TGTGCCAGTAAAAGGCGGGGGGCCGGAAAACTGTTTTTT. Translated, it gives CASKRRGAGKLFF. The V and J genes are TRBV19 and TRBJ1-4; D might be TRBD1 (6 bases). The CDR3 runs to 13 residues. Trimming took off 7 bases at V and 10 bases at J, with 16 bases between the two ends. The V gene's germline CDR1 is LNHDA and CDR2 SQIVND (reference sequence). Combining the CDR3 with reference TRBV19 and TRBJ1-4 gives the whole variable domain DGGITQSPKYLFRKEGQNVTLSCEQNLNHDAMYWYRQDPGQGLRLIYYSQIVNDFQKGDIAEGYSVSREKKESFPLTVTSAQKNPTAFYLCASKRRGAGKLFFGSGTQLSVL.

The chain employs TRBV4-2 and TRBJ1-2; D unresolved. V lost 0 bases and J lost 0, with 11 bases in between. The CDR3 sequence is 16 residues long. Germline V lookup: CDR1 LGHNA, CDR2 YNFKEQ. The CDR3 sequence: CASSQDLVLANYGYTF. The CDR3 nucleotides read TGTGCCAGCAGCCAAGATCTGGTGTTAGCTAACTATGGCTACACCTTC.

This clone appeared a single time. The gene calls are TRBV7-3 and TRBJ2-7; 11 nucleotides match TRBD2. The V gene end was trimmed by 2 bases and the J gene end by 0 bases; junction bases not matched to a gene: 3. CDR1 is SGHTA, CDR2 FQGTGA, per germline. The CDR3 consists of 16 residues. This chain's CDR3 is CASSLPLAGGSYEQYF. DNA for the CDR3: TGTGCCAGCAGCTTACCGCTAGCGGGAGGCTCCTACGAGCAGTACTTC. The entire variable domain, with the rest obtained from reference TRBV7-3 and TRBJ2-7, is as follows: GAGVSQTPSNKVTEKGKYVELRCDPISGHTALYWYRQSLGQGPEFLIYFQGTGAADDSGLPNDRFFAVRPEGSVSTLKIQRTERGDSAVYLCASSLPLAGGSYEQYFGPGTRLTVT.

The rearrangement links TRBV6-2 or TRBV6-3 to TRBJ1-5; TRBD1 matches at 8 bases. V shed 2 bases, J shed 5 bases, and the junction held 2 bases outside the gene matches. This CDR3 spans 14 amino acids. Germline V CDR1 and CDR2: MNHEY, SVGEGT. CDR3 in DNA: TGTGCCAGCAGTTACCCAGGGGGCGATCAGCCCCAGCATTTT. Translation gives CASSYPGGDQPQHF.

This chain's CDR3 is CASSQDKGLWNEQFF. CDR3 bases: TGCGCCAGCAGCCAAGATAAGGGGCTCTGGAATGAGCAGTTCTTC. This chain connects TRBV4-3 to TRBJ2-1; tentative D call: TRBD1 (5 bases). This CDR3 spans 15 amino acids. Germline V gives CDR1 LGHNA, CDR2 YSLEER. The germline V and J ends were trimmed by 0 bases and 7 bases, with 13 bases remaining between them.

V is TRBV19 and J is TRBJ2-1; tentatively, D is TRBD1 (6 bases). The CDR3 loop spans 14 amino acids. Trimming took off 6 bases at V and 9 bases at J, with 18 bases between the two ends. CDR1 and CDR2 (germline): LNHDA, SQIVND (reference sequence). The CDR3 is CASSSKGVMGEQFF. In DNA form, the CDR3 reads TGTGCCAGTAGCTCCAAGGGGGTTATGGGTGAGCAGTTCTTC. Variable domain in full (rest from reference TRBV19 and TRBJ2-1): DGGITQSPKYLFRKEGQNVTLSCEQNLNHDAMYWYRQDPGQGLRLIYYSQIVNDFQKGDIAEGYSVSREKKESFPLTVTSAQKNPTAFYLCASSSKGVMGEQFFGPGTRLTVL.

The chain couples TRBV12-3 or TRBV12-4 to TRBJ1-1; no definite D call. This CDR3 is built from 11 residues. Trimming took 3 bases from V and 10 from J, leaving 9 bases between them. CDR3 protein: CASSLSGLAFF. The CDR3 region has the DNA TGTGCCAGCAGTTTGTCGGGTCTAGCTTTCTTT.

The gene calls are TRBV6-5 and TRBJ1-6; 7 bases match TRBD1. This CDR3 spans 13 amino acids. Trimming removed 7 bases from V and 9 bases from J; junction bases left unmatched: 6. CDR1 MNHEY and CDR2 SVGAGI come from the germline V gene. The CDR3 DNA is TGTGCCAGCACCGGGGGACAGCCTTCACCCCTCCACTTT. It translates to CASTGGQPSPLHF.

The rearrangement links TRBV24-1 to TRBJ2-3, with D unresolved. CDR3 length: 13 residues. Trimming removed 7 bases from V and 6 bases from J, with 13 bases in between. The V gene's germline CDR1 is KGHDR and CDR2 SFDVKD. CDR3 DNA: TGTGCCACCAGGGGCCCTACTTCGGATACGCAGTATTTT. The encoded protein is CATRGPTSDTQYF.

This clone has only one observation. The CDR3 sequence is CASSYSPGRDLTEAFF. The CDR3 DNA sequence: TGTGCCAGCAGTTACTCCCCAGGGAGGGATCTCACTGAAGCTTTCTTT. The chain links TRBV6-6 to TRBJ1-1, with a possible D match to TRBD1 (5 bases). Looked up from germline, CDR1 is MNHNY and CDR2 is SVGAGI (reference sequence). Trimming shortened V by 0 bases and J by 4 bases, and 15 bases separated the two germline ends. The CDR3 sequence is 16 residues long.

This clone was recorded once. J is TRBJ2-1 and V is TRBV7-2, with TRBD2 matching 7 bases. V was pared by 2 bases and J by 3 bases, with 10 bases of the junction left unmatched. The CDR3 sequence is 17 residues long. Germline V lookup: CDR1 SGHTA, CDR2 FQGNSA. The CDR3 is CASSLISQGGFYNEQFF. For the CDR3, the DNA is TGTGCCAGCAGCTTAATCTCCCAGGGAGGGTTCTACAATGAGCAGTTCTTC. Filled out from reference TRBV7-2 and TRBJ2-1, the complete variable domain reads GAGVSQSPSNKVTEKGKDVELRCDPISGHTALYWYRQSLGQGLEFLIYFQGNSAPDKSGLPSDRFSAERTGGSVSTLTIQRTQQEDSAVYLCASSLISQGGFYNEQFFGPGTRLTVL.

CDR3 loop: CASRPGHENTEAFF. The CDR3 coding sequence is TGTGCCAGCCGACCGGGACACGAGAACACTGAAGCTTTCTTT. This sequence joins TRBV6-5 and TRBJ1-1; D is possibly TRBD1 (6 bases). V lost 8 bases to trimming and J lost 1 base, with 14 bases between them. The CDR3 spans 14 residues. The V gene's germline CDR1 is MNHEY and CDR2 SVGAGI.

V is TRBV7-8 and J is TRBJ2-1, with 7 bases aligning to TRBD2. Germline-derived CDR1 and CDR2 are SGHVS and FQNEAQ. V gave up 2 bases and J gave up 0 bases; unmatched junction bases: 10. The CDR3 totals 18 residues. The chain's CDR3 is CASSLRAGTAFSYNEQFF. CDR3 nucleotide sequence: TGTGCCAGCAGCTTAAGAGCGGGAACCGCCTTCTCCTACAATGAGCAGTTCTTC.

The CDR3 here is CASTETGRWRTQYF. For the CDR3, the DNA is TGTGCCAGCACCGAAACAGGGCGATGGCGGACCCAGTACTTC. The V gene is TRBV11-2, the J gene TRBJ2-5; D possibly corresponds to TRBD1 (6 bases). V was shortened by 7 bases and J by 7 bases, with 19 bases between the two germline ends. Germline values: CDR1 SGHAT, CDR2 FQNNGV. The CDR3 spans 14 residues.

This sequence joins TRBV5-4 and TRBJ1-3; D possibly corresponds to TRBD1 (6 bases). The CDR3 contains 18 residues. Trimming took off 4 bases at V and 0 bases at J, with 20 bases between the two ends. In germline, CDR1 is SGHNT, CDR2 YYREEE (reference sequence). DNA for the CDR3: TGTGCCAGCAGCGGAACAGGGATGGGGTCACACTCTGGAAACACCATATATTTT. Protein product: CASSGTGMGSHSGNTIYF.

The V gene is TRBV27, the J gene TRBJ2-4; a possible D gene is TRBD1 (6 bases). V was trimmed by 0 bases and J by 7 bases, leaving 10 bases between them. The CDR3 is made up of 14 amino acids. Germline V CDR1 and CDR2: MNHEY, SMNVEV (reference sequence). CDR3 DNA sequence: TGTGCCAGCAGTTTATCCAGGGGTAAGAACATTCAGTACTTC. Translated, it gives CASSLSRGKNIQYF.